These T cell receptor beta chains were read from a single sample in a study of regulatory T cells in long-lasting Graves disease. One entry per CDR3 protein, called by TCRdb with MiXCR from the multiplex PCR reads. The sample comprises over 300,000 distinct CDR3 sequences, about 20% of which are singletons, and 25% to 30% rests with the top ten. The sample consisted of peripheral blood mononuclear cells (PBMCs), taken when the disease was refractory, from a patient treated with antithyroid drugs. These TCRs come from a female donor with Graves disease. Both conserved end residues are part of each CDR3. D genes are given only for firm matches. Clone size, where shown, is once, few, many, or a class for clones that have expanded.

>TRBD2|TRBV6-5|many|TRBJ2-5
TGTGCCAGCAGTTACTTGGCGACTAGCGGGGGACAAGAGACCCAGTACTTC
CASSYLATSGGQETQYF
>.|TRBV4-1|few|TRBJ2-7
TGCGCCAGCAGCCAAGAGCGCAGAACCCCCTACGAGCAGTACTTC
CASSQERRTPYEQYF
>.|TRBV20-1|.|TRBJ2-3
TGCAGTGCTAGTCATACCGGGACCACAGATACGCAGTATTTT
CSASHTGTTDTQYF
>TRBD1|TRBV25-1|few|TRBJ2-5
TGTGCCAGCAGTACTCGACAGGGATTACAAGAGACCCAGTACTTC
CASSTRQGLQETQYF
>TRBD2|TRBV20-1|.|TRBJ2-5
TGCAGTGCTGGGGTACAGCGGGGGGGCCCAGAGACCCAGTACTTC
CSAGVQRGGPETQYF
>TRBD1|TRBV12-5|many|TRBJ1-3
TGTGCTAGTGGTTTGAACAGGGGCTTCCGAAACACCATATATTTT
CASGLNRGFRNTIYF
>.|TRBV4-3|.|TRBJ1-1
TGCGCCAGCAGCCCTACCGGGGGATTGGGGAACACTGAAGCTTTCTTT
CASSPTGGLGNTEAFF
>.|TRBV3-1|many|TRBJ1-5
TGTGCCAGCAGCCAAGATCCCGCCCAGCCCCAGCATTTT
CASSQDPAQPQHF
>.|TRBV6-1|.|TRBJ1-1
TGTGCCAGCACCCAAGGGCAGGTCGGGTCGAACACTGGAGCTTTCTTT
CASTQGQVGSNTGAFF
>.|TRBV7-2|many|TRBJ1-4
TGTGCCAGCAGCTTAGGGTCATCTAAAGGCTACGAAAAACTGTTTTTT
CASSLGSSKGYEKLFF
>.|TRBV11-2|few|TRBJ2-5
TGTGCCAGCAGCTTAGATGGAAACGAATACCAAGAGACCCAGTACTTC
CASSLDGNEYQETQYF
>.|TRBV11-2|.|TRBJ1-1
TGTGCCAGCAGCTTCGTGAACACTGAAGCTTTCTTT
CASSFVNTEAFF
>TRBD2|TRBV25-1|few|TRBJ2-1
TGTGCCAGCAGTGATCTTACTAGCGGGAAAAATGAGCAGTTCTTC
CASSDLTSGKNEQFF
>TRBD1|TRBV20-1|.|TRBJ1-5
TGCAGTGCTAGAGCGACAGGGTTTCGAGACAGCAATCAGCCCCAGCATTTT
CSARATGFRDSNQPQHF
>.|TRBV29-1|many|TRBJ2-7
TGCAGCGTTGTCCAGCGGTCCTCCTACGAGCAGTACTTC
CSVVQRSSYEQYF
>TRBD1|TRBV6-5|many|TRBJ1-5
TGTGCCAGCAGTTACTACTCCGACAGGGCGAGTCAGCCCCAGCATTTT
CASSYYSDRASQPQHF
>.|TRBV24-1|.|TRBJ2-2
TGTGCCACCAGTGTGGCTACTCGGGGGGAGCTGTTTTTT
CATSVATRGELFF
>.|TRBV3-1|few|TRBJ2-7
TGTGCCAGCAGCCATGGACGCAAGTGGGATCCTACATACGAGCAGTACTTC
CASSHGRKWDPTYEQYF
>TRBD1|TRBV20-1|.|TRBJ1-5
TGCAGCGCGACAGGGGAAAGCAATCAGCCCCAGCATTTT
CSATGESNQPQHF
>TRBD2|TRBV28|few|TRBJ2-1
TGTGCCAGCAATCTCCCCGGGACTAGTTTGGAGAATGAGCAGTTCTTC
CASNLPGTSLENEQFF
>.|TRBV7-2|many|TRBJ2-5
TGTGCCAGCAGCTTCCGACAAGTTGGATGGGAGACCCAGTACTTC
CASSFRQVGWETQYF
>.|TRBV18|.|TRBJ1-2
TGTGCCAGCTCACCACCATTTAGAGCTGGCTATGGCTACACCTTC
CASSPPFRAGYGYTF
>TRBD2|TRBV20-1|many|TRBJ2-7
TGCAGTGCTAGACCGGGACTAGCGGGAGGGTTCCATCACTACGAGCAGTACTTC
CSARPGLAGGFHHYEQYF
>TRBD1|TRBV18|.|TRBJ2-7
TGTGCCAGCTCACAACGACAGGGGCTCTACGAGCAGTACTTC
CASSQRQGLYEQYF
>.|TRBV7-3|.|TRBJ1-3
TGTGCCAGCAGCTTAAATCCTGGTCAGGGAAACACCATATATTTT
CASSLNPGQGNTIYF
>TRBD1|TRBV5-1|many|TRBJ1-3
TGCGCCAGCAGCTACACAGGGGATGGAAACACCATATATTTT
CASSYTGDGNTIYF
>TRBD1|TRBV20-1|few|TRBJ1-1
TGCAGTGCTAGGTCCGGGACAGTTGGATTCTCGGGCACTGAAGCTTTCTTT
CSARSGTVGFSGTEAFF
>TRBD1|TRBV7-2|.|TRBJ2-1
TGTGCCAGCAGCTTAGGACAGGGTAGCAATGAGCAGTTCTTC
CASSLGQGSNEQFF
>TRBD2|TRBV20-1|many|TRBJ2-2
TGCAGTGCAGGGGTAGCGGGAAGAATCGGGGAGCTGTTTTTT
CSAGVAGRIGELFF
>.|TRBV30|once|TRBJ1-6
TGTGCCTGGAGTGTATTTGGGCAGGGCAATTCACCCCTCCACTTT
CAWSVFGQGNSPLHF
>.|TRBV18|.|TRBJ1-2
TGTGCCAGCTCACGGATGGCGCAGGACTATGGCTACACCTTC
CASSRMAQDYGYTF
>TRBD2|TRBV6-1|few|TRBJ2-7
TGTGCCAGCAGCCCCCTTTTTGCGGGAGGTTACGAGCAGTACTTC
CASSPLFAGGYEQYF
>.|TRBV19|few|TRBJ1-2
TGTGCCAGTAGTATCTGGCAGGTCTATGGCTACACCTTC
CASSIWQVYGYTF
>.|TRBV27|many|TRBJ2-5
TGTGCCAGCAGTCCCCACGGACCCCCCCGAAGAGAGACCCAGTACTTC
CASSPHGPPRRETQYF
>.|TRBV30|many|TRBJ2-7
TGTGCCTCCCGGGACCCGAACTACTACGAGCAGTACTTC
CASRDPNYYEQYF
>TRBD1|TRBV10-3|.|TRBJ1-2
TGTGCCATCGAACAGGGGCGTGGGGATGGCTACACCTTC
CAIEQGRGDGYTF
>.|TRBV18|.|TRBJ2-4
TGTGCCAGCTCACCAAGTCTGGGGAAACTGGCCAAAAACATTCAGTACTTC
CASSPSLGKLAKNIQYF
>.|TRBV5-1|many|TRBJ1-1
TGCGCCAGCAGCTTGGCAGGTTTGAGCTACACTGAAGCTTTCTTT
CASSLAGLSYTEAFF
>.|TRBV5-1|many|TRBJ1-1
TGCGCCAGCAGCCTCGAGGGGGGGCGGCGGACTGAAGCTTTCTTT
CASSLEGGRRTEAFF
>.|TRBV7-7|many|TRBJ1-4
TGTGCTAGCTCCCAGGTTTGGACACCACGAACTAATGAAAAACTGTTTTTT
CASSQVWTPRTNEKLFF
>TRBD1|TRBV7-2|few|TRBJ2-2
TGTGCCAGCAACTTCCGGGACAGGGACACCGGGGAGCTGTTTTTT
CASNFRDRDTGELFF
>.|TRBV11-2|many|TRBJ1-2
TGTGCCAGCAGCTCCCTGAGGAGTAACTATGGCTACACCTTC
CASSSLRSNYGYTF
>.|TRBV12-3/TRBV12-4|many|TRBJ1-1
TGTGCCAGCACCCCCACGGGAGGGAACACTGAAGCTTTCTTT
CASTPTGGNTEAFF
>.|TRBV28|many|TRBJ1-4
TGTGCCAGCTGGGGAGAAAAACTGTTTTTT
CASWGEKLFF
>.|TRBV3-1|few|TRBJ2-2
TGTGCCAGCAGCCAATCTGGACACTTTACGTCCGGGGAGCTGTTTTTT
CASSQSGHFTSGELFF
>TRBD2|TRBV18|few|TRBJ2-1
TGTGCCAGCTCACCACCAGGGACTAGTATGAATGAGCAGTTCTTC
CASSPPGTSMNEQFF
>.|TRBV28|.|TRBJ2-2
TGTGCCAGCAGCCTGGGGAACGGGATTACCGGGGAGCTGTTTTTT
CASSLGNGITGELFF
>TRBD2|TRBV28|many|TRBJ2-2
TGTGCCAGCAGTCCCGGGGGAGGGGCTCAGCTCCGGGAGCTGTTTTTT
CASSPGGGAQLRELFF
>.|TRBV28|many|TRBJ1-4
TGTGCCAGCAGCCCGGACAGTAATGAAAAACTGTTTTTT
CASSPDSNEKLFF
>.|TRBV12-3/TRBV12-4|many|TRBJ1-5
TGTGCCAGCAGGGCCCGGACAGCCAATCAGCCCCAGCATTTT
CASRARTANQPQHF
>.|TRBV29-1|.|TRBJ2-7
TGCAGCGTTTCGGACAAGGCCACCTACGAGCAGTACTTC
CSVSDKATYEQYF
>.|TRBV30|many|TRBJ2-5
TGTGCCTGGAGTGTAGGTGGCGGGGAGACCCAGTACTTC
CAWSVGGGETQYF
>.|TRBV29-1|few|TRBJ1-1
TGCAGCGCCGCCGGGACGGCGAACACTGAAGCTTTCTTT
CSAAGTANTEAFF
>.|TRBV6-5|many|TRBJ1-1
TGTGCCAGCAGTTACGGGGGGTCTGAAGCTTTCTTT
CASSYGGSEAFF
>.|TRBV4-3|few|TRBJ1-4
TGCGCCAGCAGCCAACTTGGGACTCAAGGAGGTGAAAAACTGTTTTTT
CASSQLGTQGGEKLFF
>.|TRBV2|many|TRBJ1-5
TGTGCCAGCAGTGAATCGGGGGGGGGCGTCAATCAGCCCCAGCATTTT
CASSESGGGVNQPQHF
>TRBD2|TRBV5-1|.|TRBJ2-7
TGCGCCAGCAGCTTCCTCCCGGGACTAGCGGGACCCAGCTCCTACGAGCAGTACTTC
CASSFLPGLAGPSSYEQYF
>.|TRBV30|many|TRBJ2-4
TGTGCCTGCGAGGGCGGCAAAAACATTCAGTACTTC
CACEGGKNIQYF
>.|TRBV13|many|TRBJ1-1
TGTGCCAGCAGCTCGGGACAGAACACTGAAGCTTTCTTT
CASSSGQNTEAFF